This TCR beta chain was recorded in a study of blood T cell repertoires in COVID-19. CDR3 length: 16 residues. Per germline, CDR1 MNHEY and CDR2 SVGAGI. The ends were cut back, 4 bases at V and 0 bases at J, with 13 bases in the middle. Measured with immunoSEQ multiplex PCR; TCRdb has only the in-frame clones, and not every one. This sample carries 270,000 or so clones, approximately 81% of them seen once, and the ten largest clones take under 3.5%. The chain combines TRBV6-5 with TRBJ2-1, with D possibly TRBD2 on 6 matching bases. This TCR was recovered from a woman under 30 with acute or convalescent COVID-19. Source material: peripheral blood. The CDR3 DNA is TGTGCCAGCAGTTCCGGAATAGCGGTCTCCTACAATGAGCAGTTCTTC. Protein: CASSSGIAVSYNEQFF.